This T cell receptor (beta chain) is from a study of T cells in Graves' hyperthyroidism and ophthalmopathy. Whole-study findings and limits: Most thyroid clonotypes expanded above 0.001 were also detected in blood.

Concerning this clonotype: Its specificity is unknown.

It was RNA transcripts that yielded the amplified TCR beta CDR3 regions. A set of HTBI primers served as the primers for a first-round RT-PCR of the TCR CDR3. TCRdb analysed the multiplex PCR reads with MiXCR anew, one entry per CDR3 protein. The table has some 510,000 distinct CDR3 sequences, more than 20% seen once; the top ten hold less than 30%. Looked up from germline, CDR1 is MNHNS and CDR2 is SASEGT. The CDR3 sequence is 14 residues long. V dropped 8 bases and J dropped 0 bases, with 13 bases sitting between them. Absent ophthalmopathy progression within 18 months defined stable Graves' hyperthyroidism. Each patient was aged 18 to 65 and had newly diagnosed hyperthyroidism of under 2 months' duration. Clinical symptoms, serum thyroxine, TRAb, thyroid ultrasound and orbital computed tomography established diagnosis.

The sample consisted of blood. The chain recombines TRBV6-1 with TRBJ2-5, with a possible D match to TRBD2 (7 bases). The source of this sequence is a man younger than 30 with Graves' hyperthyroidism. CDR3 nucleotide sequence: TGTGCCAGCTCCGCGGGGGCGTACCAAGAGACCCAGTACTTC. Translating gives CASSAGAYQETQYF.